This TCR beta chain stems from a study of T cell responses to AZD1222 COVID-19 vaccine (dated by TCRdb to the early 2020s). In terms of the full investigation: A total of roughly 240 trial participants underwent TCR sequencing, of whom roughly 210 received two doses of AZD1222 and around 26 received two doses of the MenACWY control vaccine. Trial participants were enrolled by age into 18-55, 56-69 and 70-plus year subgroups, with 148, 28 and 57 TCR-sequenced participants respectively. Findings and caveats that apply to the study as a whole: Most participants were white British and females outnumbered males, and the authors suggested that clonal diversity may have been underestimated. Because no day 14 peak-response samples were available, repertoires were characterized only after the peak T cell response. The 56-69-year group was small, and its depth increase did not reach significance, likely because of low power. Nearly half of unique spike-specific TCRs reportedly recognized epitopes outside regions mutated in the B.1.351 and B.1.1.7 variants. After two AZD1222 doses, both the breadth and the depth of spike-specific TCRs were significantly higher than at day 0 and than in MenACWY recipients. The vaccine-associated CD4 TCRs covered the entire spike protein, and the dominant responses fell in regions 160-218 and 743-854. Conclusions about previously exposed vaccinees are limited because only five to seven AZD1222 recipients were SARS-CoV-2 seropositive at baseline.

The CDR3 regions of human TCRbeta chains were analyzed by immunosequencing. In the original analysis: TCRs in the repertoires were matched against a reference library of SARS-CoV-2-specific TCRs that had been generated with the MIRA antigen-specificity platform. Breadth was defined as the fraction of unique TCRs that were SARS-CoV-2-associated, and depth was defined as the fraction of total T cells that were SARS-CoV-2-associated. Using the MIRA data, each spike-specific TCR was mapped to the spike region that the TCR reacts to and placed in a CD4 or CD8 class. Log10-transformed breadth and depth values were compared by one-way ANOVA with Sidak's multiple comparisons tests. TCRdb took this table from immuneACCESS and kept in-frame rearrangements with V and J called. Such tables lack part of the clones; where checked against another copy, unresolved V genes explain under half of the gap, and the rest is unexplained. That table furnishes V, J and clone size, whereas the DNA furnished D and trimming. For this sample the table gives fewer than 70,000 clones, of which more than 60% were detected only once. The ten largest clones represent roughly 3.5% of the sample.

Clipping removes 5 bases from V and 9 bases from J, with 17 as the unmatched junction base count. The CDR3, cysteine through phenylalanine, is 16 amino acids long. The DNA shown is the 48-base CDR3, in frame from base 1. Based on the germline V gene (reference sequence), the CDR1 and CDR2 sequences are MNHNY and SVGAGI. Explained via the paper, the time point label denotes: about 28 days (+/-7) after the second vaccine dose. AZD1222 recipients whose second dose came at about 4 weeks and those whose second dose came at about 12 weeks were combined into one group, since spike-specific TCR depth and breadth did not differ between the two schedules. Samples from vaccinated people were obtained from the UK trials COV001 and COV002, which included a single-blind randomized controlled phase 2/3 trial of AZD1222 (ChAdOx1 nCoV-19) in healthy adults. For TCRbeta chain sequencing, PBMC samples from trial participants were taken at day 0 and at day 28 after the second dose.

Of note for this clone: Its target antigen remains unknown. Base qualities are not at hand, and no much larger clone is one base apart.

The source material was peripheral blood, sampled 28 days after the second AZD1222 dose. This chain joins TRBV6-6 to TRBJ2-7, and 9 junctional nucleotides match TRBD1. This receptor was identified in an adult who received the AZD1222 COVID-19 vaccine. The CDR3 reads as follows: CASSPSPGQGSSGQYF. The base sequence is TGTGCCAGCAGTCCTTCCCCGGGACAGGGTTCTTCGGGGCAGTACTTC.